This TCR beta chain stems from a study of T cells after yellow fever vaccination. Template switching by 5'RACE produced TCR cDNA, adding a universal primer site and UMIs. Each CDR3 protein is one row after TCRdb ran MiXCR on the 5' RACE reads. The profile shows a few hundred thousand distinct CDR3 sequences, almost 4% of them singletons. V shed 1 base and J 8 bases; nucleotides not matched to a gene: 6. Germline V lookup: CDR1 DFQATT, CDR2 SNEGSKA (reference sequence). The CDR3 is 14 residues long. This clonotype showed up just a few times. Its antigen is not known. Findings and caveats of the study: The secondary response showed a weaker magnitude and a faster peak, day 5 versus 15.

The sequence came from a man in his late teens or twenties who received the YFV17D yellow fever vaccine. This rearrangement joins TRBV20-1 to TRBJ2-4; 9 nucleotides align to TRBD2. Sequenced here: PBMCs, sampled 5 days after the yellow fever booster vaccination. CDR3 protein: CSARGEGLAHIQYF. Written as DNA, the CDR3 is TGCAGTGCTAGAGGTGAAGGACTAGCGCACATTCAGTACTTC.